This T cell receptor (beta chain) was sequenced for a study of early T cells in non-severe SARS-CoV-2 infection. For the study at large: The sequenced material was bulk RNA from unsorted whole blood, and its chains were unpaired.

Individual cDNA molecules carried attached unique molecular identifiers. TCRdb re-called the 5' RACE reads through MiXCR, storing one row per CDR3 protein. The data hold around 64,000 distinct CDR3 sequences, with about an eighth observed a single time. The V end was cut by 0 bases, the J end by 4 bases, with 11 bases between. Germline V gene sequence: CDR1 SGHNT, CDR2 YYREEE (reference sequence). CDR3 length: 15 amino acids. Many counts were recorded for this clonotype. The chain couples TRBV5-4 to TRBJ1-3; TRBD1 might be the D (6 bases). This sample comprised whole blood, obtained at baseline. The sequence came from an adult who was a healthcare worker with PCR-confirmed SARS-CoV-2 infection or an uninfected control (not recorded which). The CDR3 sequence is CASSLAPGVGNTIYF. DNA of the CDR3: TGTGCCAGCAGCTTGGCCCCAGGGGTCGGAAACACCATATATTTT.